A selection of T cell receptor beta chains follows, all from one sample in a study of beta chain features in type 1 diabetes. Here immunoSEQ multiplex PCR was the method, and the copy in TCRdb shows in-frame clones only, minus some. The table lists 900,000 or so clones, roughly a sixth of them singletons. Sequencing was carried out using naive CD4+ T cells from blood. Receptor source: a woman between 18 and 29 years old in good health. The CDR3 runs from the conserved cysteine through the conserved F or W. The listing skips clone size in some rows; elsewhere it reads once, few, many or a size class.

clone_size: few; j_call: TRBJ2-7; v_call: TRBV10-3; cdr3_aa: CAISGRDHEQYF
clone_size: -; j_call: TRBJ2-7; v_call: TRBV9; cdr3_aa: CASSVTSGGTYEQYF
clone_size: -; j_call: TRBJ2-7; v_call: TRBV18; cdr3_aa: CASSPNAPLDEQYF
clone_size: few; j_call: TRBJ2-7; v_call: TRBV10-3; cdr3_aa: CAISESKQATYEQYF
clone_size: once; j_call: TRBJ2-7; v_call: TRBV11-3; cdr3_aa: CASSLGPAYEQYF
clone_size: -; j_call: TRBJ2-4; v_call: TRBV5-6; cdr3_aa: CASSLRQASFGNIQYF
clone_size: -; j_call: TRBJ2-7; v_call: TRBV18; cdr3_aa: CASSPRMSSSGSRYEQYF
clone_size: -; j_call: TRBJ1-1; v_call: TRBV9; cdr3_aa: CASSAQLGNTEAFF
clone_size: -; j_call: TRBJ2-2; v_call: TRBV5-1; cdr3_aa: CASSHRDGRELFF
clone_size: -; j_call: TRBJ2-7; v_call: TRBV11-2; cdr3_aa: CASSWRSEQYF
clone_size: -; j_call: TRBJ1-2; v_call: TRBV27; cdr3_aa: CASSHKGLTGNYGYTF
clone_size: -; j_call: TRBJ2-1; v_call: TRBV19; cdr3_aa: CASSRGLGELDEQFF
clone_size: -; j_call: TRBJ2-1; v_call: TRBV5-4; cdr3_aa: CASSLGQANEQFF
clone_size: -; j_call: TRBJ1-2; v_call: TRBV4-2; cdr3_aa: CASSQEWTYGYTF
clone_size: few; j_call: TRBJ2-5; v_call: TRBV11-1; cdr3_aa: CASSLPGTGQETQYF
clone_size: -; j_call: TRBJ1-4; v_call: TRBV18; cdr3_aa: CASSPRLLTGVNEKLFF
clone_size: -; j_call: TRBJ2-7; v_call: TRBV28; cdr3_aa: CASSLSLRDRGSLYEQYF
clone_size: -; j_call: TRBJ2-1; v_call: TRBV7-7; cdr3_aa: CASSPRTGASSYNEQFF
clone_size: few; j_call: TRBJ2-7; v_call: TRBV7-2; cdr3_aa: CASSHSGLAGGSYEQYF
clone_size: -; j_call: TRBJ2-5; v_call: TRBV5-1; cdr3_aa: CASSLLVREETQYF
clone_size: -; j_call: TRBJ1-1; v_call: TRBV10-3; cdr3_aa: CASSYGRQNTEAFF
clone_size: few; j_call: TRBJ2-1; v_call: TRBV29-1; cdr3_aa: CSVVAGPGDEQFF
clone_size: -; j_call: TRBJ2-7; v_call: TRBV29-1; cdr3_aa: CSVVIGTSSYEQYF
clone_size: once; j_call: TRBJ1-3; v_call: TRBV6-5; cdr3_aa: CASSLGQGSSGNTIYF
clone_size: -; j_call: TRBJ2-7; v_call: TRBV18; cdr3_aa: CASSPSRQVYEQYF
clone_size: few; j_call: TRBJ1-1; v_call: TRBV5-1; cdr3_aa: CASAPREVTEAFF
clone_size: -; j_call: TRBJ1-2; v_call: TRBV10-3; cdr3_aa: CAISESRDARTYTF
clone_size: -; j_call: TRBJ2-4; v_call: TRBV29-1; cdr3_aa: CLEHLAKNIQYF
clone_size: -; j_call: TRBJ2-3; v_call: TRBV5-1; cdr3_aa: CASSLGGSGDTQYF
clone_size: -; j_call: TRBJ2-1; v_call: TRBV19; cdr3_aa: CASSIRLATEQFF
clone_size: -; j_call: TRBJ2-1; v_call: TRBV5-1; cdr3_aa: CASKPGRSYNEQFF
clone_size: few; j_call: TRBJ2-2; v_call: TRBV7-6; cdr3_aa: CASLAGVGTGELFF
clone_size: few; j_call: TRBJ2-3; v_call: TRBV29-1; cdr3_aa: CSVEDSSQGTTQYF
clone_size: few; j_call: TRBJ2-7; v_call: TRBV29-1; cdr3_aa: CSVGFTSAPYEQYF
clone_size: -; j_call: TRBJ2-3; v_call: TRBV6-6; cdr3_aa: CAASEPEGRDTQYF